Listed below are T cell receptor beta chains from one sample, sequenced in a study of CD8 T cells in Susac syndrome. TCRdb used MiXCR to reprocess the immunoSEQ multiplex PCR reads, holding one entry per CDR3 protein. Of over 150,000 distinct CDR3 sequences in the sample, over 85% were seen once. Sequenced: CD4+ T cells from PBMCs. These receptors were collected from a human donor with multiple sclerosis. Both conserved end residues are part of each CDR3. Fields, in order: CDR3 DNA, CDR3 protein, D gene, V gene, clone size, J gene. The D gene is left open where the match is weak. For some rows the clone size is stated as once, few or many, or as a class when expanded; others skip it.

DNA: TGTGCCAGTAGTCGGAGACCCGCGCCTAACACCGGGGAGCTGTTTTTT
CDR3: CASSRRPAPNTGELFF
D: .
V: TRBV19
size: .
J: TRBJ2-2

DNA: TGTGCCAGCACAGACCGTGCGGAGCAGTTCTTC
CDR3: CASTDRAEQFF
D: .
V: TRBV6-5
size: .
J: TRBJ2-1

DNA: TGCGCCAGCAGCTTGGATCCGAGGGAGACCCAGTACTTC
CDR3: CASSLDPRETQYF
D: .
V: TRBV5-1
size: .
J: TRBJ2-5

DNA: TGCGCCAGCAGCCAATCACGGACTAGCGGGAACACCGGTGAGCTGTTTTTT
CDR3: CASSQSRTSGNTGELFF
D: TRBD2
V: TRBV4-1
size: .
J: TRBJ2-2

DNA: TGCGCCAGCAGCTTCAACTCGATCGGTGACACTGAAGCTTTCTTT
CDR3: CASSFNSIGDTEAFF
D: .
V: TRBV5-1
size: .
J: TRBJ1-1

DNA: TGCAGTGCCGTAGCGGACTTATACAATGAGCAGTTCTTC
CDR3: CSAVADLYNEQFF
D: .
V: TRBV20-1
size: .
J: TRBJ2-1

DNA: TGCAGCGTTGAGGGACCGACTATAACTGAAGCTTTCTTT
CDR3: CSVEGPTITEAFF
D: .
V: TRBV29-1
size: .
J: TRBJ1-1

DNA: TGTGCCAGCTCACCTTTCGCGGGGGGTTCCACAGATACGCAGTATTTT
CDR3: CASSPFAGGSTDTQYF
D: TRBD2
V: TRBV18
size: .
J: TRBJ2-3

DNA: TGCAGTGCTAGTAGCCTTGGAGCCAAAAACATTCAGTACTTC
CDR3: CSASSLGAKNIQYF
D: .
V: TRBV20-1
size: .
J: TRBJ2-4

DNA: TGCAGTGCTGATGGAAGGGCGGGAGACGAGACCCAGTACTTC
CDR3: CSADGRAGDETQYF
D: TRBD2
V: TRBV20-1
size: .
J: TRBJ2-5

DNA: TGCAGTGCTAGAGTTAGCGGGAGCCCCACAGATACGCAGTATTTT
CDR3: CSARVSGSPTDTQYF
D: TRBD2
V: TRBV20-1
size: .
J: TRBJ2-3

DNA: TGTGCCAGCGTCCCCGCGGGCGACTACGAGCAGTACTTC
CDR3: CASVPAGDYEQYF
D: .
V: TRBV28
size: .
J: TRBJ2-7

DNA: TGTGCCAGATACGCCGGACTAGCGGGTGTCTCCTACAATGAGCAGTTCTTC
CDR3: CARYAGLAGVSYNEQFF
D: TRBD2
V: TRBV2
size: .
J: TRBJ2-1

DNA: TGTGCCAGCCCCCCTTATGGTGCCAACACTGAAGCTTTCTTT
CDR3: CASPPYGANTEAFF
D: .
V: TRBV18
size: .
J: TRBJ1-1

DNA: TGTGCCAGCAGTTCCTACCCCCCGGGACAGGCGACAGATACGCAGTATTTT
CDR3: CASSSYPPGQATDTQYF
D: TRBD1
V: TRBV6-5
size: .
J: TRBJ2-3

DNA: TGTGCCAGCAGCGTAGGGTACGGGGGCCAAGAGACCCAGTACTTC
CDR3: CASSVGYGGQETQYF
D: .
V: TRBV9
size: .
J: TRBJ2-5

DNA: TGTGCCTGGAGTGTAGGGCCTAGCGGGAGGGTCCGGCTTTACAATGAGCAGTTCTTC
CDR3: CAWSVGPSGRVRLYNEQFF
D: TRBD2
V: TRBV30
size: .
J: TRBJ2-1

DNA: TGTGCCAGCAGCTTCGGAGATACTAGCCCGGGATACACCGGGGAGCTGTTTTTT
CDR3: CASSFGDTSPGYTGELFF
D: .
V: TRBV5-6
size: .
J: TRBJ2-2

DNA: TGTGCCAGCAGCCCAGGGATGGGGGGCAGCGCAGATACGCAGTATTTT
CDR3: CASSPGMGGSADTQYF
D: .
V: TRBV7-9
size: .
J: TRBJ2-3

DNA: TGTGCCAGCAGTCTCCGGGACAGCTTTGAAGCTTTCTTT
CDR3: CASSLRDSFEAFF
D: TRBD1
V: TRBV12-3/TRBV12-4
size: .
J: TRBJ1-1

DNA: TGTGCCAGTAGTGGGGCTTACTACAATGAGCAGTTCTTC
CDR3: CASSGAYYNEQFF
D: .
V: TRBV19
size: .
J: TRBJ2-1

DNA: TGTGCCAGCAGATCAGGGTTTGAAGCTTTCTTT
CDR3: CASRSGFEAFF
D: .
V: TRBV28
size: .
J: TRBJ1-1

DNA: TGTGCCAGCAGTTTTACGGGGGGCCTCTACAATGAGCAGTTCTTC
CDR3: CASSFTGGLYNEQFF
D: .
V: TRBV12-3/TRBV12-4
size: .
J: TRBJ2-1

DNA: TGTGCCAGCAGTCCGACCAGGGGAGGCTCCTATAATTCACCCCTCCACTTT
CDR3: CASSPTRGGSYNSPLHF
D: .
V: TRBV6-1
size: .
J: TRBJ1-6

DNA: TGTGCCAGCAGTGAAGAGTCGGAATACGAGCAGTACTTC
CDR3: CASSEESEYEQYF
D: .
V: TRBV6-1
size: .
J: TRBJ2-7

DNA: TGTGCCAGCAGCGTCGACCTAGGCGGGGGGGAGAGGTTCTTC
CDR3: CASSVDLGGGERFF
D: TRBD2
V: TRBV9
size: once
J: TRBJ2-1

DNA: TGTGCCAGCAGCCGACAGGGTCAGGGAGAGACCCAGTACTTC
CDR3: CASSRQGQGETQYF
D: TRBD1
V: TRBV7-3
size: .
J: TRBJ2-5

DNA: TGCGCCAGCAGCTTGGAGGGACAGGGCAATGAGCAGTTCTTC
CDR3: CASSLEGQGNEQFF
D: TRBD1
V: TRBV5-1
size: few
J: TRBJ2-1

DNA: TGTGCCAGCAGCAGCGGGAGGGAATACAATGAGCAGTTCTTC
CDR3: CASSSGREYNEQFF
D: TRBD2
V: TRBV12-3/TRBV12-4
size: .
J: TRBJ2-1

DNA: TGTGCCTGGAGTAAGGTCAGATTGGCTATTGAAGCTTTCTTT
CDR3: CAWSKVRLAIEAFF
D: .
V: TRBV30
size: .
J: TRBJ1-1

DNA: TGTGCCAGCAGTTACAGGGCTAGCGGAAACACCGGGGAGCTGTTTTTT
CDR3: CASSYRASGNTGELFF
D: TRBD2
V: TRBV6-6
size: .
J: TRBJ2-2

DNA: TGTGCCAGCAGTTTGCTGGGGGCGCGACAAGAGACCCAGTACTTC
CDR3: CASSLLGARQETQYF
D: .
V: TRBV28
size: .
J: TRBJ2-5

DNA: TGTGCCAGCAGCGCCCTGACAGGGCCGGGAGAGACCCAGTACTTC
CDR3: CASSALTGPGETQYF
D: TRBD1
V: TRBV11-3
size: .
J: TRBJ2-5

DNA: TGTGCCAGCAGCCGAGGGACAGGGGGCTCCATGAACACTGAAGCTTTCTTT
CDR3: CASSRGTGGSMNTEAFF
D: TRBD1
V: TRBV7-9
size: once
J: TRBJ1-1

DNA: TGCGCCAGCAGCTCGACACCGACTAGCGCCGCCTACAATGAGCAGTTCTTC
CDR3: CASSSTPTSAAYNEQFF
D: TRBD2
V: TRBV5-1
size: .
J: TRBJ2-1

DNA: TGCAGCGTTGTAGGGACTAGCGGACCCTACGAGCAGTACTTC
CDR3: CSVVGTSGPYEQYF
D: TRBD2
V: TRBV29-1
size: .
J: TRBJ2-7

DNA: TGTGCCAGTAGAGGGACTAGCCATTCCAATGAGCAGTTCTTC
CDR3: CASRGTSHSNEQFF
D: TRBD2
V: TRBV19
size: once
J: TRBJ2-1

DNA: TGTGCCAGCAGCGGCGGACAGACCCTTAACTATGGCTACACCTTC
CDR3: CASSGGQTLNYGYTF
D: .
V: TRBV9
size: .
J: TRBJ1-2

DNA: TGTGCCAGCAGGCGGAGGACACCCTACGAGCAGTACTTC
CDR3: CASRRRTPYEQYF
D: .
V: TRBV7-4
size: .
J: TRBJ2-7

DNA: TGCGCCAGCAGCCAAGTTAGCTTTGGGAACTACGAGCAGTACTTC
CDR3: CASSQVSFGNYEQYF
D: .
V: TRBV4-1
size: .
J: TRBJ2-7

DNA: TGTGCCAGCGGAAAGATGGGGATCAGCGGGAGTCAAGGAGAGCAGTACTTC
CDR3: CASGKMGISGSQGEQYF
D: TRBD2
V: TRBV5-4
size: .
J: TRBJ2-7

DNA: TGTGCCTGGAGTAACAGCTACGAGCAGTACTTC
CDR3: CAWSNSYEQYF
D: .
V: TRBV30
size: .
J: TRBJ2-7

DNA: TGCAGTGCTCAAATAGGCGGGACTTCTCTCTACGAGCAGTACTTC
CDR3: CSAQIGGTSLYEQYF
D: .
V: TRBV20-1
size: .
J: TRBJ2-7

DNA: TGCAGTGCCGGTAGCGGGGGGTTCCAAGAGACCCAGTACTTC
CDR3: CSAGSGGFQETQYF
D: TRBD2
V: TRBV20-1
size: .
J: TRBJ2-5

DNA: TGTGCCAGTAGTCCCTGGGGACACCCACGTACCGATCAGCCCCAGCATTTT
CDR3: CASSPWGHPRTDQPQHF
D: .
V: TRBV19
size: once
J: TRBJ1-5

DNA: TGCAGTGCGCCCGGGACAGGGGGTGAAAAACTGTTTTTT
CDR3: CSAPGTGGEKLFF
D: TRBD1
V: TRBV20-1
size: .
J: TRBJ1-4

DNA: TGTGCCAGCAGTCCCCCGCGGAGGCTAGCGTCCTACAATGAGCAGTTCTTC
CDR3: CASSPPRRLASYNEQFF
D: .
V: TRBV5-6
size: .
J: TRBJ2-1

DNA: TGTGCCAGCAGTTCCGATCAGCCCCAGCATTTT
CDR3: CASSSDQPQHF
D: .
V: TRBV28
size: .
J: TRBJ1-5

DNA: TGTGCCTGGAGTGGAGAATACAATGAGCAGTTCTTC
CDR3: CAWSGEYNEQFF
D: .
V: TRBV30
size: .
J: TRBJ2-1